The 10 T cell receptor beta chains listed next were all sequenced from one sample in a study of identifying expanded T cells in peripheral blood. Sequencing was performed with immunoSEQ multiplex PCR; in TCRdb, only in-frame clones are kept and a portion is missing. The table records about 110,000 clones, about nine tenths of them present only once. Sequences were obtained from blood. The receptor set was obtained from a person between 18 and 75 years old in good health.

This rearrangement joins TRBV7-8 to TRBJ2-7; D may be TRBD1 (7 bases). CDR1 SGHVS and CDR2 FQNEAQ come from the germline V gene. Deletions cut 3 bases from V and 3 bases from J, with 21 bases between. The CDR3 spans 17 residues. CDR3 sequence: CASSLGGGTDRNYEQYF. The CDR3 region has the DNA TGTGCCAGCAGCTTGGGGGGCGGGACAGATCGAAACTACGAGCAGTACTTC.

The chain links TRBV18 to TRBJ2-2; possible D gene TRBD1, 5 bases. The CDR3 is made up of 14 amino acids. The ends were cut back, 2 bases at V and 7 bases at J, with 11 bases in the middle. Germline-derived CDR1 and CDR2 are KGHSH and LQKENI. CDR3 region: CASSPGADNGELFF. The CDR3, as DNA: TGTGCCAGCTCACCAGGGGCAGATAACGGGGAGCTGTTTTTT.

The genes are TRBV7-9 and TRBJ1-2; D is uncertain. The germline gives CDR1 SEHNR, CDR2 FQNEAQ (reference sequence). The V and J ends lost 3 bases and 7 bases respectively, with 24 bases between them. The CDR3 length is 17 residues. For the CDR3, the DNA is TGTGCCAGCAGCTTGGGTATTCGGCCAGGTGGTACGCGTGGCTACACCTTC. This sequence encodes CASSLGIRPGGTRGYTF.

This chain connects TRBV2 to TRBJ2-3; D is perhaps TRBD2 (6 bases). The CDR3 is 17 residues long. The V end lost 4 bases, the J end lost 0 bases, and 17 bases lay between the germline ends. In germline, CDR1 is SNHLY, CDR2 FYNNEI. The CDR3 reads CASSGSLASLSTDTQYF. CDR3 bases: TGTGCCAGCAGTGGGTCGCTAGCGTCACTTAGCACAGATACGCAGTATTTT.

The rearrangement joins TRBV7-9 to TRBJ2-1; weak D call: TRBD2 (5 bases). V was shortened by 0 bases and J by 5 bases, with 8 bases between the two germline ends. This CDR3 spans 14 amino acids. CDR1 is SEHNR and CDR2 is FQNEAQ in the germline V gene (reference sequence). CDR3 region: CASSLAEADNEQFF. CDR3 nucleotides: TGTGCCAGCAGCTTAGCGGAGGCGGACAATGAGCAGTTCTTC.

The chain is built from TRBV5-1 and TRBJ1-2; D remains unclear. The germline V gene encodes CDR1 SGHRS and CDR2 YFSETQ. The CDR3 runs to 14 residues. Trimming removed 2 bases from V and 6 bases from J, with 14 bases in between. The CDR3 region is CASSLESLVDGYTF. The CDR3, as DNA: TGCGCCAGCAGCTTAGAGTCTTTGGTCGATGGCTACACCTTC. The full variable domain, in which reference TRBV5-1 and TRBJ1-2 provide the parts outside the CDR3, is KAGVTQTPRYLIKTRGQQVTLSCSPISGHRSVSWYQQTPGQGLQFLFEYFSETQRNKGNFPGRFSGRQFSNSRSEMNVSTLELGDSALYLCASSLESLVDGYTFGSGTRLTVV.

The genes are TRBV28 and TRBJ2-7; 7 nucleotides line up with TRBD1. From germline, CDR1 is MDHEN and CDR2 SYDVKM. The CDR3 length is 15 residues. Germline trimming cut 3 bases from V and 3 bases from J; bases unmatched to any gene: 8. The CDR3 nucleotides read TGTGCCAGCAGTTTGACGACAGGGCAGCTCTACGAGCAGTACTTC. This gives the protein CASSLTTGQLYEQYF.

The sample holds a few counts of this clone. The chain is built from TRBV5-5 and TRBJ2-7; 10 bases line up with TRBD1. Unmatched junction bases numbered 5, after V lost 0 bases and J lost 2 bases. Germline V lookup: CDR1 SGHKS, CDR2 YYEKEE (reference sequence). CDR3 length: 16 amino acids. For the CDR3, the DNA is TGTGCCAGCAGCTTGGTGGGGACAGGGGCTACCTACGAGCAGTACTTC. Translating it yields CASSLVGTGATYEQYF.

Regarding this clone: At one of its ends the junction is not consistent with the germline gene, which may arise from a read error. This chain joins TRBV6-1 and TRBJ2-1, with D possibly being TRBD1 (7 bases). This CDR3 comprises 13 residues. CDR1 is MNHNS and CDR2 is SASEGT in the germline V gene. The CDR3 DNA sequence: TGTGCCGGCAGACAGGGAGGTACGAATGAGCAGTTCTTC. Translated, it gives CAGRQGGTNEQFF.

The rearrangement links TRBV6-6 to TRBJ1-1, with a possible D match to TRBD1 (5 bases). Germline-derived CDR1 and CDR2 are MNHNY and SVGAGI (reference sequence). This CDR3 spans 13 amino acids. The V end was cut by 10 bases, the J end by 4 bases, with 16 bases between. CDR3 sequence reads: CATVTRGSTEAFF. In DNA form, the CDR3 reads TGTGCCACCGTGACCCGGGGGTCCACTGAAGCTTTCTTT.